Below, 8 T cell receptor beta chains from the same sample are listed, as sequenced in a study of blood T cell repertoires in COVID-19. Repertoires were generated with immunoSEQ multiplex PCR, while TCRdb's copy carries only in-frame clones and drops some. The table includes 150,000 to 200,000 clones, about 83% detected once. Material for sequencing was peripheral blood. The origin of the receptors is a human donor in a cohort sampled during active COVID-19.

CDR3 coding DNA: TGTGCCACCAGTGATTTAGGGACAAGTAACGGCTACACCTTC. This encodes CATSDLGTSNGYTF. The chain employs TRBV24-1 and TRBJ1-2; tentatively, D is TRBD1 (6 bases). Trimming left V 1 base short and J 8 bases short, with 13 bases between. The CDR3 is 14 amino acids. Germline CDR1 KGHDR, CDR2 SFDVKD.

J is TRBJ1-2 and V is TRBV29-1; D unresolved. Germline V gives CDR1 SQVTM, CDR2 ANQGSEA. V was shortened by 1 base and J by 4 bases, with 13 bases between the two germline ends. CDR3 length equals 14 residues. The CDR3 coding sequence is TGCAGCGTTGAAGTCGGTCAAGGAGGCTATGGCTACACCTTC. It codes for CSVEVGQGGYGYTF.

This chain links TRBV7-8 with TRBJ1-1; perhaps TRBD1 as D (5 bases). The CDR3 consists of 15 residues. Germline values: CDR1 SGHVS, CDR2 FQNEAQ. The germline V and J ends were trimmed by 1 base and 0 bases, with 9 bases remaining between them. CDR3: CASSLGSGLNTEAFF. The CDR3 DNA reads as TGTGCCAGCAGCTTAGGGTCAGGGTTGAACACTGAAGCTTTCTTT.

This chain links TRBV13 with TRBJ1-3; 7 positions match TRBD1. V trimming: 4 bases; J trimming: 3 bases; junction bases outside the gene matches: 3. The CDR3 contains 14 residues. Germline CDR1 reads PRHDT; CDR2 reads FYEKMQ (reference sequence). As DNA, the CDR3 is TGTGCCAGCAGCTCCACAGGGGTTGGAAACACCATATATTTT. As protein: CASSSTGVGNTIYF.

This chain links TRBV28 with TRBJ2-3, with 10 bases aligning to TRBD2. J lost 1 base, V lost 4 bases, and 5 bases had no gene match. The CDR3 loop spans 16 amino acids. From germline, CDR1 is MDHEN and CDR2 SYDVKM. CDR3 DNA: TGTGCCAGCAGTTCTAGCGGGAGAGGGGGCACAGATACGCAGTATTTT. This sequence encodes CASSSSGRGGTDTQYF.

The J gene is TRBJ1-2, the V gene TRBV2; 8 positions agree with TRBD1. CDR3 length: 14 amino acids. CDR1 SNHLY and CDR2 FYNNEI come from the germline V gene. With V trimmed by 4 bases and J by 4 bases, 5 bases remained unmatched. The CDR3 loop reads CASSVGQGGYGYTF. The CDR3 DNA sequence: TGTGCCAGCAGTGTAGGACAGGGCGGCTATGGCTACACCTTC.

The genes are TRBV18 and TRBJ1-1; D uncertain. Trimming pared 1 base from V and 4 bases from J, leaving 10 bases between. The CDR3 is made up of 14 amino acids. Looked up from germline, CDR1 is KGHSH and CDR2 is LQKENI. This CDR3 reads CASSPRAKSTEAFF. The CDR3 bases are TGTGCCAGCTCACCACGCGCCAAGAGCACTGAAGCTTTCTTT.

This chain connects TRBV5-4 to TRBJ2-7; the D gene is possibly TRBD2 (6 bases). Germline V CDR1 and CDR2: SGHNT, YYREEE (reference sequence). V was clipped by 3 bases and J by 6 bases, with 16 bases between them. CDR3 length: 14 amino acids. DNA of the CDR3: TGTGCCAGCAGCTCGGGACCTGGAGCGGGCGAGCAGTACTTC. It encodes CASSSGPGAGEQYF.